This T cell receptor beta chain was sequenced during a study of T cell responses to AZD1222 COVID-19 vaccine. Study-wide results and limits: Baseline testing showed seropositivity in only a handful of AZD1222 recipients. Repertoire samples came only from after the peak T cell response.

Measured with immunoSEQ multiplex PCR; TCRdb has only the in-frame clones, and not every one. The table records 100,000 to 150,000 clones, just over 90% of them present only once. As for this clone: The antigen is not known.

V shed 7 bases, J shed 4 bases, and the junction held 5 bases outside the gene matches. The CDR3 sequence is 14 residues long. Per the germline V gene, CDR1 is MNHEY and CDR2 is SVGAGI. This sequence was found in an adult in good health. V gene TRBV6-5 combines with J gene TRBJ2-1; TRBD2 aligns across 9 bases. Sequencing used peripheral blood, obtained on day 0 of AZD1222 vaccination. The CDR3 coding sequence is TGTGCCAGCATTGGACTAGCGCGGTACAATGAGCAGTTCTTC. Translation: CASIGLARYNEQFF.